Described below is a single T cell receptor (beta chain) sequence and its context. The record originates from a study of cytomegalovirus exposure and HLA in healthy donors. Clones were read by immunoSEQ multiplex PCR, and TCRdb kept only the in-frame ones, dropping some. The repertoire includes over 90,000 clones, about 95% of them detected once, and roughly 0.89% sits in the top ten. Trimming at V came to 0 bases and at J to 7 bases, leaving 10 bases not matched to a gene. Germline assignment: CDR1 SGDLS and CDR2 YYNGEE. The CDR3 is 17 residues long. Input material: PBMCs. The chain joins TRBV9 to TRBJ2-1, with 10 bases identical to TRBD2. The source is a young woman in good health and CMV-seronegative. This CDR3 is CASSVGRAGGLLNEQFF. The CDR3 bases are TGTGCCAGCAGCGTAGGTCGAGCGGGGGGGCTTTTAAATGAGCAGTTCTTC. Using reference TRBV9 and TRBJ2-1 for the parts outside the CDR3, the full variable domain is DSGVTQTPKHLITATGQRVTLRCSPRSGDLSVYWYQQSLDQGLQFLIQYYNGEERAKGNILERFSAQQFPDLHSELNLSSLELGDSALYFCASSVGRAGGLLNEQFFGPGTRLTVL.